The rows below give T cell receptor beta chains drawn from one sample of a study of T cells in Graves' hyperthyroidism and ophthalmopathy. MiXCR was run by TCRdb on the multiplex PCR reads, yielding one entry per CDR3 protein. The sample has 250,000 to 300,000 distinct CDR3 sequences, 13% seen once. The sequencing sample was made of blood. Source of these receptors: a woman aged 25-40 years with Graves' hyperthyroidism that later progressed to Graves' ophthalmopathy. Each CDR3 is given with its conserved first and last residue. D genes are given only for firm matches. Size values are once, few and many counts, or a class for expanded clones, and some rows have none.

v_call	j_call	d_call	clone_size	cdr3_aa	cdr3_nt
TRBV29-1	TRBJ2-5	TRBD1	few	CSVGGDRGGETQYF	TGCAGCGTTGGGGGGGACAGGGGTGGCGAGACCCAGTACTTC
TRBV27	TRBJ2-2	TRBD2	NA	CASSQGLVPGELFF	TGTGCCAGCAGTCAAGGACTAGTCCCCGGGGAGCTGTTTTTT
TRBV5-4	TRBJ2-3	NA	NA	CASSGAGSPDTQYF	TGTGCCAGCAGCGGGGCGGGATCCCCAGATACGCAGTATTTT
TRBV11-3	TRBJ2-1	TRBD2	many	CASSTGLAGDNNEQFF	TGTGCCAGCAGTACGGGACTAGCGGGGGATAACAATGAGCAGTTCTTC
TRBV7-9	TRBJ2-3	TRBD2	many	CASSSPLAGGPGADTQYF	TGTGCCAGCAGCTCCCCACTAGCGGGAGGGCCTGGCGCAGATACGCAGTATTTT
TRBV30	TRBJ2-3	TRBD2	many	CAWSEASGSTDTQYF	TGTGCCTGGAGTGAGGCTAGCGGGAGCACAGATACGCAGTATTTT
TRBV7-3	TRBJ2-6	NA	NA	CASSLNYPVGGANVLTF	TGTGCCAGCAGCTTAAATTACCCCGTCGGGGGGGCCAACGTCCTGACTTTC
TRBV12-3/TRBV12-4	TRBJ2-1	TRBD2	many	CASSFAASGRGVNEQFF	TGTGCCAGCAGTTTTGCGGCTAGCGGGAGAGGAGTCAATGAGCAGTTCTTC
TRBV3-1	TRBJ2-2	TRBD1	many	CASSTARGLGGTGELFF	TGTGCCAGCTCCACAGCCAGGGGGCTAGGCGGCACCGGGGAGCTGTTTTTT
TRBV7-9	TRBJ2-7	TRBD2	many	CASSRTSGAEQYF	TGTGCCAGCAGCAGGACTAGCGGGGCCGAGCAGTACTTC
TRBV4-1	TRBJ1-1	TRBD1	many	CASSLGDRKVPEAFF	TGCGCCAGCAGCCTAGGGGACAGGAAAGTCCCTGAAGCTTTCTTT
TRBV7-2	TRBJ1-2	NA	many	CASSFGPTGSYGYTF	TGTGCCAGCAGCTTTGGCCCTACAGGTTCCTATGGCTACACCTTC
TRBV2	TRBJ2-1	TRBD1	NA	CASRRGPGGAGNEQFF	TGTGCCAGCAGGAGGGGGCCAGGGGGCGCTGGGAATGAGCAGTTCTTC
TRBV20-1	TRBJ2-7	TRBD2	many	CSASGLAGVEQYF	TGCAGTGCTAGCGGACTAGCGGGAGTCGAGCAGTACTTC
TRBV7-9	TRBJ2-2	TRBD2	many	CASSLAGAWELFF	TGTGCCAGCAGCCTAGCGGGAGCATGGGAGCTGTTTTTT
TRBV7-2	TRBJ1-4	TRBD1	many	CASSPGDRGRSREKLFF	TGTGCCAGCAGCCCCGGGGACAGGGGGCGATCGCGCGAAAAACTGTTTTTT
TRBV27	TRBJ2-5	NA	NA	CASSPTQGPETQYF	TGTGCCAGCAGCCCCACGCAGGGGCCGGAGACCCAGTACTTC
TRBV3-1	TRBJ1-3	NA	many	CASSQDPRGSTGNTIYF	TGTGCCAGCAGCCAAGATCCCAGGGGAAGTACCGGAAACACCATATATTTT
TRBV30	TRBJ2-5	NA	many	CAWSVDGIYF	TGTGCCTGGAGTGTTGATGGTATCTACTTC
TRBV12-3/TRBV12-4	TRBJ1-5	NA	many	CASSYLGSNQPQHF	TGTGCCAGCAGTTACCTGGGAAGCAATCAGCCCCAGCATTTT
TRBV19	TRBJ2-1	TRBD1	few	CASRGQGGNEQFF	TGTGCCAGTAGAGGACAGGGAGGCAATGAGCAGTTCTTC
TRBV18	TRBJ2-3	NA	many	CASSRTTDTQYF	TGTGCCAGCTCACGTACCACAGATACGCAGTATTTT
TRBV9	TRBJ2-2	NA	few	CASSVEGGGYTGELFF	TGTGCCAGCAGCGTAGAGGGAGGGGGTTACACCGGGGAGCTGTTTTTT
TRBV6-1	TRBJ2-7	TRBD2	NA	CASSAQLALSSYEQYF	TGTGCCAGCAGTGCCCAACTAGCGTTGAGCTCCTACGAGCAGTACTTC
TRBV6-2/TRBV6-3	TRBJ2-1	TRBD2	NA	CASSNGLAREQFF	TGTGCCAGCAGTAACGGACTAGCGCGAGAGCAGTTCTTC
TRBV4-2	TRBJ2-3	TRBD2	many	CASSLLAGARTDTQYF	TGTGCCAGCAGCCTTTTAGCGGGAGCCCGCACAGATACGCAGTATTTT
TRBV5-5	TRBJ2-7	NA	many	CASSLQGSSYEQYF	TGTGCCAGCAGCCTTCAGGGGTCCTCCTACGAGCAGTACTTC
TRBV7-2	TRBJ2-1	NA	NA	CASSLIAGTARNEQFF	TGCGCCAGCAGCCTCATTGCAGGGACGGCGAGGAATGAGCAGTTCTTC
TRBV10-3	TRBJ2-7	TRBD1	many	CAISARPGQGANEQYF	TGTGCCATCAGTGCAAGACCGGGACAGGGGGCCAACGAGCAGTACTTC
TRBV13	TRBJ2-3	NA	many	CASSLTRDLRYTDTQYF	TGTGCCAGCAGCCTCACGAGGGACCTAAGATACACAGATACGCAGTATTTT
TRBV20-1	TRBJ2-1	NA	few	CSVTRLAPLYNEQFF	TGCAGTGTTACTAGATTAGCCCCTCTTTACAATGAGCAGTTCTTC
TRBV11-2	TRBJ2-1	NA	many	CASSPLIASGYNEQFF	TGTGCCAGCAGCCCGTTAATAGCTTCTGGCTACAATGAGCAGTTCTTC
TRBV19	TRBJ2-6	NA	many	CASTRQLSGANVLTF	TGTGCCAGTACCCGGCAGCTATCTGGGGCCAACGTCCTGACTTTC
TRBV12-3/TRBV12-4	TRBJ2-3	TRBD2	many	CASSFSAGAGADTQYF	TGTGCCAGCAGTTTTTCAGCGGGGGCCGGGGCAGATACGCAGTATTTT
TRBV6-1	TRBJ2-2	NA	many	CASSDRGAGGELFF	TGTGCCAGCAGTGACAGGGGAGCGGGCGGGGAGCTGTTTTTT
TRBV3-1	TRBJ1-1	NA	many	CASGQAGENTEAFF	TGTGCCAGCGGACAAGCCGGGGAGAACACTGAAGCTTTCTTT
TRBV29-1	TRBJ2-1	TRBD2	few	CSVVGFGTRRNRDEQFF	TGCAGCGTTGTGGGGTTCGGGACTAGACGGAACAGGGATGAGCAGTTCTTC
TRBV20-1	TRBJ2-3	NA	many	CSAQTPLASWYSTDTQYF	TGCAGTGCCCAAACCCCCCTGGCTAGCTGGTATAGCACAGATACGCAGTATTTT
TRBV19	TRBJ2-7	TRBD2	NA	CASSIRRELSDEQYF	TGTGCCAGTAGTATCAGGCGGGAGCTTTCCGACGAGCAGTACTTC
TRBV6-1	TRBJ2-7	NA	NA	CASTASGTYEQYF	TGTGCCTCGACAGCGTCCGGGACCTACGAGCAGTACTTC
TRBV7-3	TRBJ2-2	NA	many	CASSQETYGELFF	TGTGCCAGCAGCCAAGAGACGTACGGGGAGCTGTTTTTT
TRBV4-1	TRBJ2-7	TRBD1	few	CASSQDLGPEGGSYEQYF	TGCGCCAGCAGCCAAGATTTGGGGCCGGAAGGGGGCTCGTACGAGCAGTACTTC